This passage covers 8 T cell receptor beta chains from one sample sequenced in a study of shared clonotypes between healthy human individuals. Only in-frame clones appear in the TCRdb table, and some are missing; sequencing was by immunoSEQ multiplex PCR. This sample carries over a million clones, around 95% of them seen once, and the ten largest clones take 0.95% to 1.5%. Material for sequencing was naive CD4+ T cells sorted from blood. The subset: CD45RA+ positively selected. These receptors originate from a man aged 25 to 40 in good health.

J is TRBJ2-5 and V is TRBV15; 13 nucleotides align to TRBD2. From germline, CDR1 is LNHNV and CDR2 YYDKDF (reference sequence). The CDR3 sequence is 15 residues long. The V segment lost 5 bases and the J segment 1 base; nucleotides outside the gene matches: 1. In DNA form, the CDR3 reads TGTGCCACCAGCGGACTAGCGGGGGCCCAAGAGACCCAGTACTTC. Protein: CATSGLAGAQETQYF.

The chain combines TRBV19 with TRBJ2-7; D may be TRBD2 (6 bases). Per germline, CDR1 LNHDA and CDR2 SQIVND (reference sequence). V lost 3 bases and J 7 bases, leaving 10 bases between the germline ends. The length of the CDR3 is 12 residues. CDR3 sequence (DNA): TGTGCCAGTAGTATGATAGGGACTGAGCAGTACTTC. This sequence encodes CASSMIGTEQYF.

The chain carries TRBV28 and TRBJ2-5; D not resolved. Germline-derived CDR1 and CDR2 are MDHEN and SYDVKM. Deletions cut 6 bases from V and 2 bases from J, with 7 bases between. The CDR3 is 12 amino acids. The CDR3 loop is CASSWGQETQYF. CDR3 sequence (DNA): TGTGCCAGCAGCTGGGGTCAAGAGACCCAGTACTTC. Supplemented by reference TRBV28 and TRBJ2-5, the full variable domain reads DVKVTQSSRYLVKRTGEKVFLECVQDMDHENMFWYRQDPGLGLRLIYFSYDVKMKEKGDIPEGYSVSREKKERFSLILESASTNQTSMYLCASSWGQETQYFGPGTRLLVL.

This chain joins TRBV25-1 and TRBJ1-1; TRBD1 is a possible D gene (6 bases). Trimming shortened V by 4 bases and J by 8 bases, and 20 bases separated the two germline ends. Germline CDR1 and CDR2: MGHDK and SYGVNS. The CDR3 totals 15 residues. Here the CDR3 reads CASSGPGHLTREAFF. For the CDR3, the DNA is TGTGCCAGCAGTGGCCCGGGACACCTCACGCGGGAAGCTTTCTTT.

The chain uses TRBV4-3 and TRBJ2-7; 8 nucleotides line up with TRBD2. The junction had 19 bases not matched to a gene; V was cut back by 4 bases and J by 5 bases. Germline CDR1 reads LGHNA; CDR2 reads YSLEER. The CDR3 is made up of 18 amino acids. The CDR3: CASSPTISGGRALNEQYF. The CDR3 DNA reads TGCGCCAGCAGCCCGACAATTTCGGGGGGGAGGGCCCTAAACGAGCAGTACTTC.

CDR3 sequence: CASSADTLNEKLFF. CDR3 nucleotide sequence: TGTGCCAGCAGCGCGGACACCCTAAATGAAAAACTGTTTTTT. The chain employs TRBV9 and TRBJ1-4; D is perhaps TRBD1 (5 bases). This CDR3 is built from 14 residues. Germline-derived CDR1 and CDR2 are SGDLS and YYNGEE. Trimming took 3 bases from V and 5 from J, leaving 11 bases between them.

The chain employs TRBV29-1 and TRBJ2-1, with a weak D call TRBD2 (6 bases). The germline V gene has CDR1 SQVTM and CDR2 ANQGSEA. V lost 3 bases, J lost 5 bases, and 11 bases lay in between. The CDR3 consists of 13 residues. The CDR3, as DNA: TGCAGCGTTGAGCCGACTAGAAACAATGAGCAGTTCTTC. Translation: CSVEPTRNNEQFF.

This chain joins TRBV5-1 and TRBJ2-1, with D possibly TRBD1 on 6 matching bases. V was clipped by 3 bases and J by 0 bases, with 19 bases between them. The CDR3 spans 18 residues. Germline CDR1 SGHRS, CDR2 YFSETQ. CDR3 DNA sequence: TGCGCCAGCAGCTCAATGGGGGCCGGACCAACCTCCTACAATGAGCAGTTCTTC. This gives the protein CASSSMGAGPTSYNEQFF.